The rows below give T cell receptor beta chains drawn from one sample of a study of neurological immune-mediated disorders. MiXCR was run by TCRdb on the 5' RACE reads, yielding one entry per CDR3 protein. The sample lists approximately 37,000 distinct CDR3 sequences; less than 5% were seen once. The specimen was PBMCs. All receptors come from a man younger than 40 with multiple sclerosis. The CDR3 runs from the conserved cysteine through the conserved F or W.

v_gene | CDR3aa
TRBV6-1 | CASWAGFTDTQYF
TRBV5-1 | CASSLRTSGGEQYF
TRBV7-6 | CASTNTPGQAHEQYF
TRBV20-1 | CSASDNLSSYNSPLHF
TRBV20-1 | CSARDLSGRQFF
TRBV6-6 | CASRHWGSTGDGYTF
TRBV15 | CATSRGAYEQYF
TRBV6-5 | CASSPGTALANYGYTF
TRBV29-1 | CSVLRSSGANVLTF
TRBV7-9 | CASSLDLSLETQYF
TRBV20-1 | CSATHRDRGSYEQYF
TRBV10-3 | CAISEFDTEGTQYF
TRBV7-6 | CASSWGAGEQYF
TRBV15 | CATSQGPENEKLFF
TRBV5-1 | CASSLDGYSNQPQHF
TRBV20-1 | CSAPPGTVNEKLFF
TRBV5-1 | CASSLLGGALSYEQYF
TRBV12-3/TRBV12-4 | CASSLQQGEAFF
TRBV5-5 | CASSLYLSTEAFF
TRBV6-5 | CASTRTGGQGLDQPQHF
TRBV20-1 | CSPQGGANYEQYF
TRBV24-1 | CATSDTQQAAFF
TRBV27 | CASSAAGTGVYEQYF
TRBV15 | CATSRGGQETQYF
TRBV9 | CASSFIAGGPSYTGELFF
TRBV20-1 | CSAEQGGMNTEAFF
TRBV7-2 | CASSRDSSSYNEQFF
TRBV15 | CATSGAGRMAFF
TRBV10-3 | CAISTPTKIQAFF
TRBV20-1 | CSARRTLNNEKLFF
TRBV15 | CATSRDLVGDYGYTF
TRBV20-1 | CSASVSTSGLLQETQYF
TRBV29-1 | CSVEGGKSYEQYF
TRBV27 | CASSHYHRTGRDTIYF
TRBV12-3/TRBV12-4 | CASSLRQLYGYTF
TRBV18 | CASSPYKAADTQYF
TRBV10-3 | CAISEPRDRTSYEQYF
TRBV5-1 | CASSFTASTDTQYF
TRBV5-1 | CASSLGDRANEQYF
TRBV12-3/TRBV12-4 | CASSPAGRGGYGYTF
TRBV7-6 | CASSLSITDAEQYF
TRBV5-6 | CASTGGRVVAGELFF
TRBV20-1 | CSARAAPSGSYEQYF
TRBV24-1 | CATSDATGTGNIQYF
TRBV7-6 | CASSLEGGYEQYF
TRBV3-1 | CASSQDLVSYGYTF
TRBV20-1 | CSARGGGPSVPQHF
TRBV15 | CATSRDPTEKNIQYF
TRBV20-1 | CSARLAGGWSSYNEQFF
TRBV9 | CASSDGLGGSYNEQFF
TRBV5-1 | CASSLPGQSTDNSPLHF
TRBV20-1 | CSARPLRDRAGYGYTF
TRBV20-1 | CSASMRMTEAFF
TRBV29-1 | CSGAPGGGVNTEAFF
TRBV5-1 | CASSLARTAYQETQYF
TRBV5-1 | CASSLGGADTQYF
TRBV12-3/TRBV12-4 | CASSLRGFSGNTIYF